This TCR beta chain derives from a study of T cell responses to AZD1222 COVID-19 vaccine. Pooled in the analysis were second doses at about 4 or about 12 weeks. Regarding the study as a whole: The sample set comprised mostly white British donors with more females, and clonal diversity was possibly underestimated. The study reported that nearly half of spike-specific TCRs target unmutated variant regions. Dominant CD4 TCR responses targeted spike regions 160-218 and 743-854.

Only in-frame clones appear in the TCRdb table, and some are missing; sequencing was by immunoSEQ multiplex PCR. The data hold 100,000 to 150,000 clones, with 80% to 90% observed a single time. V dropped 2 bases and J dropped 5 bases, with 2 bases sitting between them. There are 11 residues in the CDR3. Notes on this clone: Its target is unknown.

The sequences come from peripheral blood, collected 28 days after the second AZD1222 dose. This sequence joins TRBV12-3 or TRBV12-4 and TRBJ2-3, with D unresolved. The TCR was taken from an adult who received the AZD1222 COVID-19 vaccine. The CDR3 protein is CASSLRDTQYF. The CDR3 DNA reads TGTGCCAGCAGTTTAAGAGATACGCAGTATTTT.